This is a list of T cell receptor beta chains from one sample in a study of cytomegalovirus exposure and HLA in healthy donors. Clones were read by immunoSEQ multiplex PCR, and TCRdb kept only the in-frame ones, dropping some. The sample carries over 200,000 clones, 85% to 90% recorded once. What was sequenced was PBMCs. The receptors here all came from a woman younger than 30 in good health and CMV-seronegative. The CDR3 runs from the conserved cysteine through the conserved F or W. The order of the fields is V gene, CDR3 protein.

TRBV6-5,CASSYNPGDNEQFF
TRBV2,CASREDRGSYNEQFF
TRBV5-6,CASSLGGQGERNIQYF
TRBV27,CASSPLTSGISYEQYF
TRBV11-2,CASTSFGPQPINEQFF
TRBV5-4,CASSLVLAAQETQYF
TRBV7-9,CASSFLTGHKMYTQYF
TRBV27,CASRTPLGEQYF
TRBV5-6,CASSSGSGLEAFF
TRBV11-1,CASSRGSKNIQYF
TRBV20-1,CSARGVYGYTF
TRBV11-2,CASSLSTPGGSDEKLFF
TRBV29-1,CSVALGGVYNEQFF
TRBV7-8,CASSLVRDYGYTF
TRBV5-1,CASSSETSGTGIIEEYF
TRBV27,CASRPTGVGGYTF
TRBV2,CASSEGLAGGHEQFF
TRBV5-1,CASKWSLDNEQFF
TRBV5-4,CASSLLAAYNEQFF
TRBV9,CASSVLGLAGGSSTDTQYF
TRBV6-1,CASSRTGLNTEAFF
TRBV6-6,CASSYSIIGLYNEQFF
TRBV9,CASSVGGDLGNQPQHF
TRBV5-6,CASSTGTGLNTEAFF
TRBV4-2,CASSQDGLPSETQYF
TRBV21-1,CASSNRFPGELFF
TRBV21-1,CASSNGDRETQYF
TRBV28,CASSSGLSGTLLYEQYF
TRBV6-5,CASSYGGAGGYTF
TRBV7-9,CASSSTEGGRQAEAFF
TRBV11-2,CASSLGVGNTEAFF
TRBV5-8,CASSLAWGSSYEQYF
TRBV23-1,CASTRPPPRDGYTF
TRBV2,CASSTYEQYF
TRBV4-1,CASSPEVDNEQFF
TRBV5-8,CASSWGTGGSGNTIYF
TRBV7-9,CASSLVTQRGYNEQFF
TRBV4-3,CASSQLGGFTDTQYF
TRBV5-1,CASSGTGAQETQYF
TRBV27,CASRESSGRYNEQFF
TRBV19,CASSLAATELFF
TRBV28,CASSRLVNTEAFF